This T cell receptor (beta chain) was obtained from a study of blood T cells in healthy people across ages. Looked up from germline, CDR1 is SQVTM and CDR2 is ANQGSEA. The length of the CDR3 is 13 residues. The V and J ends lost 7 bases and 4 bases respectively, with 14 bases between them. With regard to this clonotype: What it binds is unknown.

Together with a sample-barcoded 5' primer, a J-beta primer mix was included in a second PCR lasting roughly 6 to 12 cycles. TCRdb independently ran MiXCR on the 5' RACE reads; one entry per CDR3 protein. The table has 1.5 million to 2 million distinct CDR3 sequences, 49% seen once. Study results and limitations: Expanded clonotype changes were possibly confounded by unknown donor CMV status. Per million T cells, TCR beta diversity dropped roughly linearly as age increased.

This chain uses TRBV29-1 with TRBJ2-1; no firm D call. Sequencing input: blood. This sequence was found in a woman aged 40 to 49 in good health. CDR3 region: CSGAASSYNEQFF. CDR3 in DNA: TGCAGCGGTGCGGCCTCCTCGTACAATGAGCAGTTCTTC.